The clone carrying this T cell receptor beta chain was detected ten times or more. Its antigen remains unknown. CDR3 length equals 16 residues. V was trimmed by 5 bases and J by 0 bases, leaving 14 bases between them. Germline CDR1 is SGHVS and CDR2 is FQNEAQ. This sample was included in a study of T cells after yellow fever vaccination. Study-level background: When fractions had low cell numbers, they were prepared with SMART-Seq v4 Ultra Low Input.

5'RACE template switching generated TCR cDNA, adding a universal primer site and UMIs. TCRdb re-derived calls from the 5' RACE reads in MiXCR, one entry per CDR3 protein. In the table there are hundreds of thousands of distinct CDR3 sequences, roughly 3.5% of which are singletons. The study, taken as a whole, reports: Some clonotypes were seen in both the CD4 and the CD8 compartments. These made up a small share and likely arose from convergent recombination. Within FACS-sorted repertoires, abundant clonotypes contaminating from the bulk population could be present.

The receptor was derived from a man aged 18 to 30 who received the YFV17D yellow fever vaccine. The input for sequencing was PBMCs, taken on the day of the yellow fever booster vaccination. This chain uses TRBV7-8 with TRBJ2-1, with D possibly being TRBD2 (6 bases). The CDR3 region has the DNA TGTGCCAGCAGCACAACCTTAGCGGTCTCCTACAATGAGCAGTTCTTC. Encoded protein: CASSTTLAVSYNEQFF.